Described below is a single TCR beta chain sequence and its context. These data are taken from a study of control samples from healthy donors and cancer patients. Trimming cost V 2 bases and J 2 bases, with 6 bases left between them. This CDR3 region has 13 residues. CDR1 is SGHTA and CDR2 is FQGNSA in the germline V gene. Assay used: immunoSEQ multiplex PCR; TCRdb lists only in-frame clones, some missing. The table lists around 59,000 clones, more than 85% of them singletons. The chain links TRBV7-2 to TRBJ1-1; D unclear. Sample: PBMCs. The sequence was obtained from a man aged 40-49 years with colorectal cancer. CDR3 loop: CASSLQLNTEAFF. For the CDR3, the DNA is TGTGCCAGCAGCTTACAGTTAAACACTGAAGCTTTCTTT.